A single sample is the source of the 21 T cell receptor beta chains below, sequenced in a study of regulatory T cells in long-lasting Graves disease. Regarding time point: newly diagnosed GD, antithyroid drugs for less than 3 months. Researchers made the TCR library from RNA that was extracted from PBMCs. According to the study, TCR beta libraries were built with iRepertoire HTBI primers and CDR3-region Arm-PCR. MiXCR, applied by TCRdb to the multiplex PCR reads, yields one record per CDR3 protein. The table lists about 210,000 distinct CDR3 sequences, roughly 20% of them singletons, with approximately 10% in the top ten. These same data were also listed under a study on T cells in Graves' hyperthyroidism and ophthalmopathy.

The sequenced sample was peripheral blood mononuclear cells (PBMCs), obtained at new diagnosis, from a patient treated with antithyroid drugs. Every receptor here comes from a woman between 25 and 40 years old with Graves disease.

There are many counts of this clonotype. The chain recombines TRBV10-1 with TRBJ1-5, with unresolved D. V lost 6 bases and J 5 bases, leaving 20 bases between the germline ends. CDR1 is WNHNN and CDR2 is SYGVQD in the germline V gene (reference sequence). The CDR3 consists of 16 residues. The CDR3 loop reads CASRGVGRAEDQPQHF. The CDR3 bases are TGCGCCAGCAGAGGAGTCGGACGGGCTGAGGATCAGCCCCAGCATTTT.

This clonotype has at least ten counts. This chain connects TRBV19 to TRBJ1-1; unclear D gene. The V end lost 6 bases, the J end lost 0 bases, and 8 bases lay between the germline ends. CDR1 LNHDA and CDR2 SQIVND come from the germline V gene (reference sequence). CDR3 length: 13 residues. The CDR3 sequence: CASSHKLNTEAFF. CDR3 DNA sequence: TGTGCCAGTAGCCACAAACTGAACACTGAAGCTTTCTTT.

The table lists this clonotype with many counts. The gene calls are TRBV2 and TRBJ1-1; 8 bases line up with TRBD1. V lost 6 bases, J lost 0 bases, and 21 bases stayed unmatched. Looked up from germline, CDR1 is SNHLY and CDR2 is FYNNEI. The CDR3 totals 20 residues. The CDR3 here is CASRPRAGTGPMGLNTEAFF. The CDR3 DNA follows: TGTGCCAGCAGACCCAGAGCCGGGACAGGACCAATGGGGTTGAACACTGAAGCTTTCTTT. Based on the CDR3 plus reference TRBV2 and TRBJ1-1, the full variable domain is EPEVTQTPSHQVTQMGQEVILRCVPISNHLYFYWYRQILGQKVEFLVSFYNNEISEKSEIFDDQFSVERPDGSNFTLKIRSTKLEDSAMYFCASRPRAGTGPMGLNTEAFFGQGTRLTVV.

There are a few counts of this clonotype. CDR3 in DNA: TGTGCCAGCAGTTTGGGCCCGGTGGGTGAGCAGTTCTTC. Its translation is CASSLGPVGEQFF. The rearrangement uses TRBV27 and TRBJ2-1; no firm D call. From germline, CDR1 is MNHEY and CDR2 SMNVEV (reference sequence). The CDR3 runs 13 residues. Trimming took 3 bases from V and 9 from J, leaving 12 bases between them.

Many counts were recorded for this clonotype. The chain links TRBV12-3 or TRBV12-4 to TRBJ1-2; unclear D gene. CDR3 size: 14 residues. V was shortened by 3 bases and J by 8 bases, with 16 bases between the two germline ends. Here the CDR3 DNA reads TGTGCCAGCAGTTTTTTAGCACTGCCTACGGGCTACACCTTC. This codes for CASSFLALPTGYTF.

This clonotype has a count of ten or more. The chain joins TRBV28 to TRBJ1-3; possibly TRBD1 for D (5 bases). The length of the CDR3 is 13 residues. CDR1 and CDR2 from the germline V gene are MDHEN and SYDVKM. The V and J ends lost 2 bases and 3 bases respectively, with 5 bases between them. The DNA of the CDR3 is TGTGCCAGCAGTTTACAGGGTGGAAACACCATATATTTT. Its translation: CASSLQGGNTIYF.

This clonotype has a count of ten or more. The chain links TRBV6-1 to TRBJ1-3; TRBD1 might be the D (5 bases). Germline V gene sequence: CDR1 MNHNS, CDR2 SASEGT. V was trimmed by 5 bases and J by 0 bases, leaving 11 bases between them. There are 15 residues in the CDR3. Here the CDR3 reads CASSPAGNSGNTIYF. The CDR3 nucleotides read TGTGCCAGCAGTCCCGCAGGGAACTCTGGAAACACCATATATTTT.

The sample holds many counts of this clonotype. The chain links TRBV28 to TRBJ1-2, with D perhaps TRBD1 (5 bases). In germline, CDR1 is MDHEN, CDR2 SYDVKM. The CDR3 is 13 amino acids. Trimming stripped 6 bases from V and 8 bases from J, with 16 bases between. The DNA of the CDR3 is TGTGCCAGCAGGACAGTGGACTGGGGAGGCTACACCTTC. Residues: CASRTVDWGGYTF.

This clonotype has a handful of counts. The chain uses TRBV4-2 and TRBJ2-1; TRBD2 is a possible D gene (6 bases). CDR1 and CDR2 from the germline V gene are LGHNA and YNFKEQ. The CDR3 is made up of 15 amino acids. Trimming shortened V by 8 bases and J by 2 bases, and 16 bases separated the two germline ends. This CDR3 is CASGREFYPYNEQFF. The CDR3 bases are TGTGCCAGCGGACGGGAGTTCTACCCCTACAATGAGCAGTTCTTC.

V gene TRBV6-2 or TRBV6-3 combines with J gene TRBJ2-1, with D perhaps matching TRBD1 (6 bases). Germline CDR1 reads MNHEY; CDR2 reads SVGEGT. The CDR3 spans 15 residues. V was trimmed by 5 bases and J by 5 bases, leaving 16 bases between them. The CDR3 loop reads CASSPLTGLNNEQFF. In DNA form, the CDR3 reads TGTGCCAGCAGTCCCCTGACAGGATTAAACAATGAGCAGTTCTTC.

The sample holds a few counts of this clonotype. The V gene is TRBV25-1, the J gene TRBJ2-1, with 9 bases that match TRBD2. CDR1 MGHDK and CDR2 SYGVNS come from the germline V gene. The CDR3 contains 15 residues. With 10 bases clipped from V and 7 bases from J, the junction kept 14 bases outside the gene matches. The DNA for the CDR3 is TGTGCCACCTCGGAGGGGCTAGCGGGACAGAATGAGCAGTTCTTC. This encodes CATSEGLAGQNEQFF.

There are many counts of this clonotype. The rearrangement links TRBV20-1 to TRBJ1-2; D unclear. Germline lookup yields CDR1 DFQATT and CDR2 SNEGSKA (reference sequence). The ends were cut back, 3 bases at V and 2 bases at J, with 7 bases in the middle. CDR3 size: 12 residues. CDR3 sequence (DNA): TGCAGTGCTAGTTGGCAGAACTATGGCTACACCTTC. Encoded protein: CSASWQNYGYTF.

This clonotype was recorded at least ten times. The chain carries TRBV28 and TRBJ2-3, with 11 bases fitting TRBD2. The CDR3 covers 18 residues. The V segment lost 6 bases and the J segment 0 bases; nucleotides outside the gene matches: 11. Germline V gene lookup returns CDR1 MDHEN and CDR2 SYDVKM. CDR3: CASRPLGTSGGSTDTQYF. The CDR3, as DNA: TGTGCCAGCAGGCCTCTCGGGACTAGCGGAGGTAGCACAGATACGCAGTATTTT. The variable domain in full, completed from reference TRBV28 and TRBJ2-3, reads DVKVTQSSRYLVKRTGEKVFLECVQDMDHENMFWYRQDPGLGLRLIYFSYDVKMKEKGDIPEGYSVSREKKERFSLILESASTNQTSMYLCASRPLGTSGGSTDTQYFGPGTRLTVL.

This clonotype was observed at least ten times. The gene calls are TRBV11-2 and TRBJ2-5; the match to TRBD1 covers 7 bases. Germline loops: CDR1 SGHAT, CDR2 FQNNGV. Trimming took 8 bases from V and 5 from J; bases not matched to a gene: 2. The CDR3 consists of 11 residues. This CDR3 is CASEQGETQYF. For the CDR3, the DNA is TGTGCCAGCGAACAGGGGGAGACCCAGTACTTC.

This clonotype was counted ten times or more. The chain joins TRBV27 to TRBJ1-1; D gene uncertain. Per the germline V gene, CDR1 is MNHEY and CDR2 is SMNVEV (reference sequence). This CDR3 comprises 15 residues. V was cut by 5 bases and J by 0 bases, with 13 bases left in between. The CDR3 DNA reads as TGTGCCAGCAGTCCCGGAACCTTTATGAACACTGAAGCTTTCTTT. It translates to CASSPGTFMNTEAFF.

This clonotype was seen a few times. The J gene is TRBJ1-2, the V gene TRBV20-1; D is unclear. Trimming removed 6 bases from V and 6 bases from J, with 14 bases in between. Germline V gene sequence: CDR1 DFQATT, CDR2 SNEGSKA (reference sequence). This CDR3 has 12 amino acids. CDR3 in amino acids: CSAQNGVDGYTF. The CDR3 coding sequence is TGCAGTGCGCAGAACGGGGTGGATGGCTACACCTTC.

Ten or more counts support this clonotype. V and J are TRBV5-1 and TRBJ2-3; TRBD1 aligns across 7 bases. This CDR3 is 16 amino acids long. Germline CDR1 reads SGHRS; CDR2 reads YFSETQ. The V and J ends lost 3 bases and 1 base, in that order; junction bases with no gene match: 8. The CDR3 DNA follows: TGCGCCAGCAGCTACGATCCCGGGACAGGCACAGATACGCAGTATTTT. It translates to CASSYDPGTGTDTQYF.

This clonotype has ten or more counts. The J gene is TRBJ2-5, the V gene TRBV11-2; D is uncertain. V shed 5 bases and J shed 5 bases, with 12 bases lying between them. CDR1 SGHAT and CDR2 FQNNGV come from the germline V gene. This CDR3 is 13 amino acids long. The CDR3 reads CASSPDRHETQYF. CDR3 in DNA: TGTGCCAGCAGCCCGGACCGACACGAGACCCAGTACTTC.

The CDR3 spells CASSQDVNSGGLQETQYF. DNA of the CDR3: TGTGCCAGCAGCCAAGATGTTAATAGCGGGGGGCTTCAAGAGACCCAGTACTTC. The chain carries TRBV4-2 and TRBJ2-5, with 10 bases matching TRBD2. Germline CDR1 reads LGHNA; CDR2 reads YNFKEQ. V lost 0 bases to trimming and J lost 2 bases; unmatched junction nucleotides: 9. The CDR3 covers 18 residues.

This clonotype was seen ten or more times. This chain links TRBV7-9 with TRBJ2-7, with 7 bases identical to TRBD2. With V trimmed by 1 base and J by 6 bases, 0 bases remained unmatched. The CDR3 spans 12 residues. The germline CDR1 and CDR2 sequences are SEHNR and FQNEAQ (reference sequence). The CDR3 DNA is TGTGCCAGCAGCTTAGGCGGGGGCGAGCAGTACTTC. It specifies CASSLGGGEQYF.

This clonotype has a count of ten or more. This chain connects TRBV30 to TRBJ1-2, with a possible D match to TRBD1 (5 bases). The germline V and J ends were trimmed by 4 bases and 1 base, with 19 bases remaining between them. CDR1 GTSNPN and CDR2 SVGIG come from the germline V gene (reference sequence). The CDR3 extends over 16 amino acids. The CDR3 loop reads CAWNQAGRGVNYGYTF. The CDR3 DNA is TGTGCCTGGAATCAGGCCGGCCGGGGGGTTAACTATGGCTACACCTTC.